This T cell receptor beta chain was documented in a study of CD8 T cells in ankylosing spondylitis. This clonotype was seen a few times. The CDR3 has 15 amino acids. The ends lost 6 bases at V and 0 bases at J; junction bases unmatched: 5. Germline V lookup: CDR1 SQVTM, CDR2 ANQGSEA. TCRdb processed the 5' RACE reads anew with MiXCR; each CDR3 protein has one entry. The profile shows 80,000 to 90,000 distinct CDR3 sequences, around 27% of them singletons. The chain joins TRBV29-1 to TRBJ2-6; 7 bases line up with TRBD1. The TCR comes from a male donor with ankylosing spondylitis or in good health (not recorded which). Sequenced material: blood, either unsorted or a sorted T cell fraction (not recorded which). The CDR3 sequence is CSVRDSLSGANVLTF. The CDR3 DNA reads TGCAGCGTCCGGGACAGCCTCTCTGGGGCCAACGTCCTGACTTTC.